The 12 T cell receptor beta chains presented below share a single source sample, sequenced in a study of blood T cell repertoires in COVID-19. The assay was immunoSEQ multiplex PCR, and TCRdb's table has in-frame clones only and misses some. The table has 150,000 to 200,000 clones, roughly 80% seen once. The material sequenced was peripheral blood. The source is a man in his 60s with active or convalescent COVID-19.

In DNA, the CDR3 is TGTGCCAGCAGCTTGGGGACTAGCGTTACGAGCTCCTACGAGCAGTACTTC. Its protein product is CASSLGTSVTSSYEQYF. The chain joins TRBV5-4 to TRBJ2-7; TRBD2 matches at 9 bases. CDR1 and CDR2 from the germline V gene are SGHNT and YYREEE (reference sequence). The CDR3 consists of 17 residues. V was clipped by 0 bases and J by 0 bases; unmatched bases: 7.

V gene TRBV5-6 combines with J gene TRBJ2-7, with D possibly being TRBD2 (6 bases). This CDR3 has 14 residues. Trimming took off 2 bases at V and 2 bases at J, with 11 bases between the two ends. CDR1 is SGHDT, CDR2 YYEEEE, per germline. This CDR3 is CASSLGDWAYEQYF. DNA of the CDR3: TGTGCCAGCAGCTTAGGGGACTGGGCCTACGAGCAGTACTTC.

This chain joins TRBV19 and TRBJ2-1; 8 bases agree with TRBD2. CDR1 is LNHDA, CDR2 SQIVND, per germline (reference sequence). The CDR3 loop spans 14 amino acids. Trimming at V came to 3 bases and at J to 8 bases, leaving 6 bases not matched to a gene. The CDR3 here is CASSIDPGGYEQFF. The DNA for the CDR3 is TGTGCCAGTAGTATTGATCCGGGGGGGTATGAGCAGTTCTTC.

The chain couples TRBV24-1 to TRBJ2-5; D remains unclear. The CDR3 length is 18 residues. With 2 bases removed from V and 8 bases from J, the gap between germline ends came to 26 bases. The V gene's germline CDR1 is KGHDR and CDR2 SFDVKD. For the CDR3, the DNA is TGTGCCACCAGTGATTCCCGGAACAACTGGGCCCGAAATCGAACCCAGTACTTC. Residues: CATSDSRNNWARNRTQYF.

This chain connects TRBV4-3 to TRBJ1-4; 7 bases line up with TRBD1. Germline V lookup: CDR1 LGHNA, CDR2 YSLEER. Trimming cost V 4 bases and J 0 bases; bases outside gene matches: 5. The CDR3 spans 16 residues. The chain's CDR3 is CASSPGGLPTNEKLFF. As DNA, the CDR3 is TGCGCCAGCAGCCCAGGGGGGCTCCCAACTAATGAAAAACTGTTTTTT.

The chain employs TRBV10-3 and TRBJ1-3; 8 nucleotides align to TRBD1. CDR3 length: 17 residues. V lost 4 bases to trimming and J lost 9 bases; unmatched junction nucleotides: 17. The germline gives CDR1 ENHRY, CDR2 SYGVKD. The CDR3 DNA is TGTGCCATCAGTGGAGGGACAGGCAATATGGGAAGAGGCACCATATATTTT. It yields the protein CAISGGTGNMGRGTIYF.

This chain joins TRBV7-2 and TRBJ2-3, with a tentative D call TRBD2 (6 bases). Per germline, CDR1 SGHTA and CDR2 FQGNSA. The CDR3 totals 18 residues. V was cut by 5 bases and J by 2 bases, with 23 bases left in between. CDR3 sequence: CASSQTFLSGGITDTQYF. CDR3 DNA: TGTGCCAGCAGCCAAACTTTCCTTAGCGGCGGGATCACAGATACGCAGTATTTT.

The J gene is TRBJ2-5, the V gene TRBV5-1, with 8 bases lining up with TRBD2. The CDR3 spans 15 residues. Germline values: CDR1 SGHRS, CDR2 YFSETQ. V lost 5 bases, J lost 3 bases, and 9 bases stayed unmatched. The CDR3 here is CASSSPAGAEETQYF. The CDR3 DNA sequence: TGCGCCAGCAGTTCCCCAGCGGGAGCAGAAGAGACCCAGTACTTC.

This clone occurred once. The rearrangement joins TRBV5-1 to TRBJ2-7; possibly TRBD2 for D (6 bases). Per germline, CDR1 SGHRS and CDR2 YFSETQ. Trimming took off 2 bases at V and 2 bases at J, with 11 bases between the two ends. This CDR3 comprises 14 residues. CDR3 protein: CASSFSTGAYEQYF. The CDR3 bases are TGCGCCAGCAGCTTTAGTACGGGGGCCTACGAGCAGTACTTC. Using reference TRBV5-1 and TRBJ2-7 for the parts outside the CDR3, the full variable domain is KAGVTQTPRYLIKTRGQQVTLSCSPISGHRSVSWYQQTPGQGLQFLFEYFSETQRNKGNFPGRFSGRQFSNSRSEMNVSTLELGDSALYLCASSFSTGAYEQYFGPGTRLTVT.

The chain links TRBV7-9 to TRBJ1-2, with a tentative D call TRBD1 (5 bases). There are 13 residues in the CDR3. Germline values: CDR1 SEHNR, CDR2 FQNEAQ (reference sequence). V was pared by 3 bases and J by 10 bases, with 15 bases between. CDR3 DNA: TGTGCCAGCAGCTTGGGAATCGCAGGGTTCTACACCTTC. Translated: CASSLGIAGFYTF.

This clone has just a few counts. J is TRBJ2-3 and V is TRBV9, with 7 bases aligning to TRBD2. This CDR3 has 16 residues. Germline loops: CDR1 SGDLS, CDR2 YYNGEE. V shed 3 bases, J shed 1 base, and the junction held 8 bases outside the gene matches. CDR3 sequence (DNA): TGTGCCAGCAGCGCCGGGGTCACTAGCGGCACAGATACGCAGTATTTT. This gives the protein CASSAGVTSGTDTQYF.

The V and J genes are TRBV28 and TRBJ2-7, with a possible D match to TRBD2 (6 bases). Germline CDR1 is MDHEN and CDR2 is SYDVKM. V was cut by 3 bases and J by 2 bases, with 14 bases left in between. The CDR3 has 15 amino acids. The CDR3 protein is CASSFGVADPYEQYF. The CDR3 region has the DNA TGTGCCAGCAGTTTTGGAGTAGCGGACCCCTACGAGCAGTACTTC. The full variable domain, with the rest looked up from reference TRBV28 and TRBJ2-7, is DVKVTQSSRYLVKRTGEKVFLECVQDMDHENMFWYRQDPGLGLRLIYFSYDVKMKEKGDIPEGYSVSREKKERFSLILESASTNQTSMYLCASSFGVADPYEQYFGPGTRLTVT.